This is a list of T cell receptor beta chains from one sample in a study of low-dose radiotherapy and immunotherapy resistance in tumors. TCRdb fed the reads into MiXCR, producing one record per CDR3 protein. The sample carries some 82,000 distinct CDR3 sequences, under 20% recorded once. This specimen consisted of PBMCs, obtained before treatment. These receptors were taken from a male donor with prostate cancer. The CDR3 runs from the conserved cysteine through the conserved F or W. Rows may omit the clone size; those that give it use once, few, many or a size class.

CDR3 protein,clone size,V gene
CASTENTQPLETQYF,many,TRBV6-1
CASSAWGTGKKNIQYF,many,TRBV5-5
CASSYRDNLLFF,many,TRBV6-2/TRBV6-3
CASSSTFRQGTNEQFF,many,TRBV12-3/TRBV12-4
CASSLEEGPAGSNEQFF,many,TRBV5-1
CASSLVGDEQYF,many,TRBV5-1
CASSTLSGSNTGELFF,many,TRBV19
CASSRDPGRGGQPQHF,many,TRBV19
CASSFGGKLFFFFF,few,TRBV6-2/TRBV6-3
CASGGGGSSYEQYF,.,TRBV28
CASSSGHLYGYTF,many,TRBV5-3
CASSATGNSNQPQHF,.,TRBV18
CSAPRANYGYTF,.,TRBV20-1
CASSPSYPGQPQHF,many,TRBV7-2
CASSLMGFGEKLFF,few,TRBV5-1
CASSLRDFDSYEQYF,many,TRBV28
CSVTGTSGGNTIYF,many,TRBV29-1
CASSYSTGLARYEQYF,.,TRBV6-2/TRBV6-3
CASRGGFGSPLHF,many,TRBV2
CASSSTDNEQFF,few,TRBV6-2/TRBV6-3
CASSLGLQYEQYF,many,TRBV5-1
CASSLAGTFQETQYF,many,TRBV5-1
CASSGQSVSYNEQFF,many,TRBV28
CASSYGGGNTQYF,.,TRBV6-2/TRBV6-3
CASSSRRRGLLAFF,many,TRBV6-5
CASSIDRGIVQPQHF,.,TRBV5-4
CASRRPPGYTEAFF,.,TRBV12-3/TRBV12-4
CASSPLAGGPPYNEQFF,.,TRBV9
CASKRVPQPSYNEQFF,.,TRBV11-2
CASSIGGGGNEQFF,many,TRBV5-1
CASRRGLAGAGEQYF,few,TRBV12-3/TRBV12-4
CASSGGQGGTQETQYF,.,TRBV27
CASSQAAQGREAQYF,many,TRBV4-2
CASSLVSWESSYEQHF,.,TRBV5-1
CASSLISRENTEAFF,many,TRBV5-4
CASSRDTSSGNTIYF,many,TRBV18
CASSSASGSSLSSYNEQFF,many,TRBV5-1
CASGSAEATGGAGAFF,many,TRBV19
CASSSRLTGTLNYGYTF,many,TRBV6-2/TRBV6-3
CSVVVGQETQYF,many,TRBV29-1
CASSPTDRESGNTIYF,many,TRBV7-8
CASSVGQGENIQYF,.,TRBV2
CASSSPARGVVQYF,many,TRBV7-2
CASRRPGSLYGNTIYF,many,TRBV12-3/TRBV12-4
CASSFRGVGTSGTYNEQFF,many,TRBV12-3/TRBV12-4
CASSFVFSNQPQHF,few,TRBV6-2/TRBV6-3
CATSDSPSSAGTGTYEQYF,.,TRBV24-1
CASSYSDRNYGYTF,many,TRBV6-2/TRBV6-3
CASSRDRVGTDTQYF,many,TRBV5-1
CASSYSRGLSSYEQYF,many,TRBV6-5
CASSLTGRHPQHF,many,TRBV7-2
CASSQDRTGRNEQFF,many,TRBV4-3
CASGPPGGYSSEKLFF,many,TRBV12-5
CAISETESEQYF,.,TRBV10-3
CASSFAGDSSGNTIYF,many,TRBV28